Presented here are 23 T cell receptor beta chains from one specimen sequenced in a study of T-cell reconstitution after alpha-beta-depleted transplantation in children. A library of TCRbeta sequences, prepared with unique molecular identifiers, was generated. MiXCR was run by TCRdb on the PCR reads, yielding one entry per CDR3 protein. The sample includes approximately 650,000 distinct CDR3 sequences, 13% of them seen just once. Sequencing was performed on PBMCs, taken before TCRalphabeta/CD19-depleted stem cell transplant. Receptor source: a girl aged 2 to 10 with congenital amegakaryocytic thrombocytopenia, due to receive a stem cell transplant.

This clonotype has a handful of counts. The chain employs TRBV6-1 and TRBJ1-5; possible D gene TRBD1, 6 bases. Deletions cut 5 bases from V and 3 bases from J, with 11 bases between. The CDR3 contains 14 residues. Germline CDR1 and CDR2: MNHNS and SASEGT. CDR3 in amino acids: CASSLQGLNQPQHF. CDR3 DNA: TGTGCCAGCAGTCTTCAGGGGCTCAATCAGCCCCAGCATTTT.

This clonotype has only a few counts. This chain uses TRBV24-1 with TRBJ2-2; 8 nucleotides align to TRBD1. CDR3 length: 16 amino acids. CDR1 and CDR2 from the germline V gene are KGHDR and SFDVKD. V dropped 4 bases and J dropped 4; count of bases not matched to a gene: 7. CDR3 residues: CATSEGAGGITGELFF. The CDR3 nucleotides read TGTGCCACCAGTGAGGGGGCAGGGGGCATCACCGGGGAGCTGTTTTTT.

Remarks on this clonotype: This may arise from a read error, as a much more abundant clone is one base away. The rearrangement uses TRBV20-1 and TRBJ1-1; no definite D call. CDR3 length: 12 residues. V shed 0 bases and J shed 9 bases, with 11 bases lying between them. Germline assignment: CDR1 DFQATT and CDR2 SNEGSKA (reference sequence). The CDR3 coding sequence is TGCAGTGCTAGAGATCAATCTACTCAAGCTTTCTTT. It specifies CSARDQSTQAFF.

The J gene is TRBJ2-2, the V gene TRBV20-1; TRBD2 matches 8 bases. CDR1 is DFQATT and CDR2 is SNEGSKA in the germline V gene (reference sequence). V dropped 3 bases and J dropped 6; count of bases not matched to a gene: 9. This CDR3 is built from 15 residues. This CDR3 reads CSASGTSVGPGELFF. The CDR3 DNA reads TGCAGTGCTAGCGGGACTAGTGTTGGTCCCGGGGAGCTGTTTTTT.

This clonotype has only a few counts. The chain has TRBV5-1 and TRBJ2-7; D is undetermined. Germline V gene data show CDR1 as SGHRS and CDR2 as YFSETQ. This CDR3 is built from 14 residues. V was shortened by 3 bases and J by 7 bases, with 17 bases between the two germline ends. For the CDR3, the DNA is TGCGCCAGCAGCTATGGCAGGCAGTCACGGGAGCAGTACTTC. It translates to CASSYGRQSREQYF.

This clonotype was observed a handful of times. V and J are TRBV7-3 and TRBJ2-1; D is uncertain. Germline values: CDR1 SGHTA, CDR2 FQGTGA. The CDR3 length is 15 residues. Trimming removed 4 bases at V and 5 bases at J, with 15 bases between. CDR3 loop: CASSSYPISNNEQFF. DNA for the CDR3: TGTGCCAGCAGCTCTTACCCTATTAGTAACAATGAGCAGTTCTTC.

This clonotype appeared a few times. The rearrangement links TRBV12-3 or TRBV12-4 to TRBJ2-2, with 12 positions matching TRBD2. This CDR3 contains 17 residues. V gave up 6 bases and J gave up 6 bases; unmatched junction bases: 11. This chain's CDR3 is CASSSDGWTSGAGELFF. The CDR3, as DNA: TGTGCCAGCAGCTCTGACGGGTGGACTAGCGGGGCCGGGGAGCTGTTTTTT.

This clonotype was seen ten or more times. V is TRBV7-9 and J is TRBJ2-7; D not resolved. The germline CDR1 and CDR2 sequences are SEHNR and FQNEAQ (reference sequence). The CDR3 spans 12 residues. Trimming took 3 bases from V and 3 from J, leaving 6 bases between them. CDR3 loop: CASSFSFYEQYF. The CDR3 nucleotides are TGTGCCAGCAGCTTTTCTTTCTACGAGCAGTACTTC.

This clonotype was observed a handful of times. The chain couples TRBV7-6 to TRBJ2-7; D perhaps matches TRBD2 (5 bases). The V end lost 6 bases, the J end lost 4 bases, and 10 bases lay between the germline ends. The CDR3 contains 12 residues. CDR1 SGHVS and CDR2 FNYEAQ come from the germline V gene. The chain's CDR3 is CASSSREYEQYF. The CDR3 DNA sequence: TGTGCCAGCAGTTCAAGGGAGTACGAGCAGTACTTC.

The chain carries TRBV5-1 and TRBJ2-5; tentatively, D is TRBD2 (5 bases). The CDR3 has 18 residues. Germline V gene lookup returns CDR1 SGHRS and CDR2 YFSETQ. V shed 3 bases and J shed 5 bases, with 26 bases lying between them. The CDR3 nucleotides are TGCGCCAGCAGCTCTCTCTTACGGGATGCCGGGATCGGGGAGACCCAGTACTTC. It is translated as CASSSLLRDAGIGETQYF. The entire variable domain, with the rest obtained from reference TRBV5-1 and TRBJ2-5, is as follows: KAGVTQTPRYLIKTRGQQVTLSCSPISGHRSVSWYQQTPGQGLQFLFEYFSETQRNKGNFPGRFSGRQFSNSRSEMNVSTLELGDSALYLCASSSLLRDAGIGETQYFGPGTRLLVL.

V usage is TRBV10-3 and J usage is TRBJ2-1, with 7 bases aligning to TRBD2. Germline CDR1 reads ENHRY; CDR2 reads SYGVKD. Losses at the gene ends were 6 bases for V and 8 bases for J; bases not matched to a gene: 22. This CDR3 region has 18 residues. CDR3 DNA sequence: TGTGCCATCAGCCGAACCCATGATGGGGGGGAGCGGAGCGATGAGCAGTTCTTC. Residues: CAISRTHDGGERSDEQFF.

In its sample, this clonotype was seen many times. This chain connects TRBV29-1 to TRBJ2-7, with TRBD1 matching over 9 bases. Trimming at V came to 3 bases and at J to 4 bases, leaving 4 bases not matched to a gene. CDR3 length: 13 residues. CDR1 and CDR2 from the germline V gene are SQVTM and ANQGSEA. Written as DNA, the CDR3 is TGCAGCGTTGAGGGGACAGGGCCTTACGAGCAGTACTTC. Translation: CSVEGTGPYEQYF.

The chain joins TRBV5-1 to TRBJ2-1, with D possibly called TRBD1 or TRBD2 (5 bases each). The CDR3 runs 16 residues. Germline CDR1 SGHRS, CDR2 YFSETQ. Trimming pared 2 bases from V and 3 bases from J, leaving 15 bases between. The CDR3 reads CASSFVGVEVYNEQFF. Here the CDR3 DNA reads TGCGCCAGCAGCTTTGTGGGGGTCGAGGTCTACAATGAGCAGTTCTTC.

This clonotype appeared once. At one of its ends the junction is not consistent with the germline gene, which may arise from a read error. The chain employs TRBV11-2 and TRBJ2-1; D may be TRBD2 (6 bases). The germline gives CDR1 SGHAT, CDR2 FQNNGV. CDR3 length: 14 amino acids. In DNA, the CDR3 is TGTGCCAGCCGCTTAGTACGCGGGACGGGAGAGCAGTTCTTC. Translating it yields CASRLVRGTGEQFF.

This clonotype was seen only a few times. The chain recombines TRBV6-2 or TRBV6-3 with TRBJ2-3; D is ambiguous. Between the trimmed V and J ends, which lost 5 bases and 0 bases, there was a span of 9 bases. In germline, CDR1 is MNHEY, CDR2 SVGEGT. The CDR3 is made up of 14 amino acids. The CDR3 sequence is CASSTTPSTDTQYF. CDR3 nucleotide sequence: TGTGCCAGCAGTACTACCCCTAGCACAGATACGCAGTATTTT.

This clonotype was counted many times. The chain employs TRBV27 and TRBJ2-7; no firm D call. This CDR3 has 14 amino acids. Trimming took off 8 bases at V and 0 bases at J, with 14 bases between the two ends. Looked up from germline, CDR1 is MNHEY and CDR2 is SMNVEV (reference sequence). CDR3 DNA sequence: TGTGCCAGCGGTAGGCAGGCGACCTCCTACGAGCAGTACTTC. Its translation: CASGRQATSYEQYF.

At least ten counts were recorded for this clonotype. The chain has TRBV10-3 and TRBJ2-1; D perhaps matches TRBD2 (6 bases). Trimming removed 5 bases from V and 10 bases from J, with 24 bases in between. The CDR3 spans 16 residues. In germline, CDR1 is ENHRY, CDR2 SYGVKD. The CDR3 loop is CAISRWLGEEVDEQFF. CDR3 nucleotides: TGTGCCATCAGTCGCTGGCTGGGGGAGGAGGTGGACGAGCAGTTCTTC.

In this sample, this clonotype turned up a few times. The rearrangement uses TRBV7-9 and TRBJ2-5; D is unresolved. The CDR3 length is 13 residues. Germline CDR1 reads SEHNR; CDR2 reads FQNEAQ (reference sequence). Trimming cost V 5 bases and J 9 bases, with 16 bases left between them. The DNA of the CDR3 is TGTGCCAGCAGCCCCACTGAGCTTGTGGCCCAGTACTTC. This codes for CASSPTELVAQYF.

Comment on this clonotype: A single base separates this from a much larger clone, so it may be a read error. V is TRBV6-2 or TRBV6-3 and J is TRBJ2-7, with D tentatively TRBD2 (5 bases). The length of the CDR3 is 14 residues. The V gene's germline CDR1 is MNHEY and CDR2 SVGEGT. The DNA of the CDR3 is TGTGCCAGCAAGGGAGTCACCAGCTCCTACGATCAGTACTTC. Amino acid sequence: CASKGVTSSYDQYF.

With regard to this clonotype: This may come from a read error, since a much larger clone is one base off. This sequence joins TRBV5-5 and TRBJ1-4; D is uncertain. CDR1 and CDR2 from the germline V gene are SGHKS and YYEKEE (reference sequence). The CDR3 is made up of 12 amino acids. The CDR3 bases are TGTACCAGCAGCTCAGGATATGAAAAACTGTTTTTT. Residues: CTSSSGYEKLFF.

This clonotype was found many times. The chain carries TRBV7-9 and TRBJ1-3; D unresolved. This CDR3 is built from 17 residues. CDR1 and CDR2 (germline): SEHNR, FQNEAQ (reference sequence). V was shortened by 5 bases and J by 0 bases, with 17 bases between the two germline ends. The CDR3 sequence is CASSPRRLPSSGNTIYF. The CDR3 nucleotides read TGTGCCAGCAGCCCCCGGCGGTTACCCAGCTCTGGAAACACCATATATTTT.

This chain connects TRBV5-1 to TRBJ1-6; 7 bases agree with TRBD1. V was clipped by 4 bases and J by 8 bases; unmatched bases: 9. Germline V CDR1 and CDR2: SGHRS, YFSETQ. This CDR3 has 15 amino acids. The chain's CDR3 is CASSEETGRDSPLHF. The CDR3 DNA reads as TGCGCCAGCAGCGAAGAGACAGGGAGGGATTCACCCCTCCACTTT. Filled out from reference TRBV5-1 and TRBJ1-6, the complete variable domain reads KAGVTQTPRYLIKTRGQQVTLSCSPISGHRSVSWYQQTPGQGLQFLFEYFSETQRNKGNFPGRFSGRQFSNSRSEMNVSTLELGDSALYLCASSEETGRDSPLHFGNGTRLTVT.

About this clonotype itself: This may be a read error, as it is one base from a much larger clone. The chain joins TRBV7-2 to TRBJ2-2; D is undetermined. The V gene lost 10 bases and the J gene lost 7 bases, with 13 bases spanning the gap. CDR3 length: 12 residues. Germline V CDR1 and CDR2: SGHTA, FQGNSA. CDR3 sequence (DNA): TGTGCCAACACCCCAAGTCACGGGGAGCTGTTTTTT. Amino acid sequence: CANTPSHGELFF.